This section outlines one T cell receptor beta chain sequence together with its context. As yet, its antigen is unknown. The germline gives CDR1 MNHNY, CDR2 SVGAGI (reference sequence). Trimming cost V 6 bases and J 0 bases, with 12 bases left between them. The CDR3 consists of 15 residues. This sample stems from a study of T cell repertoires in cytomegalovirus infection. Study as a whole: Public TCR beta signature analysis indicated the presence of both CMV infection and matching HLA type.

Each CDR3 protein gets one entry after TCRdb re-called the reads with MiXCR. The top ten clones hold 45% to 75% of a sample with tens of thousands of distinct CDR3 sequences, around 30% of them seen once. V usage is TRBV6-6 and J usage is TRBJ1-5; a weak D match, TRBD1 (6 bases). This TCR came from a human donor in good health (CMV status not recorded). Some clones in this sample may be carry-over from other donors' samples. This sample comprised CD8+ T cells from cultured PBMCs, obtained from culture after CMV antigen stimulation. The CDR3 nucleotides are TGTGCCAGCAGGGACAGTTTCTATAGCAATCAGCCCCAGCATTTT. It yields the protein CASRDSFYSNQPQHF.